This T cell receptor (beta chain) was recovered during a study of PD-1 blockade in classical Hodgkin lymphoma. The time point: cycle 4 day 1 (C4D1), after 5 to 7 weeks of nivolumab. All trial patients relapsed after autologous stem cell transplantation. Germline V gene data show CDR1 as SGHAT and CDR2 as FQNNGV. The V end lost 2 bases, the J end lost 6 bases, and 14 bases lay between the germline ends. CDR3 length: 15 amino acids. Clones were sequenced by immunoSEQ multiplex PCR, and TCRdb holds only the in-frame ones, with some missing. The table has roughly 4,000 clones, under 80% seen once. The sequence was collected from a human donor with classical Hodgkin lymphoma. The chain combines TRBV11-2 with TRBJ2-1, with D possibly being TRBD2 (6 bases). This specimen consisted of peripheral blood mononuclear cells (PBMCs), obtained before the fourth cycle of nivolumab. The CDR3 DNA follows: TGTGCCAGCAGCTTACGGTGGGGAGGCGCCAATGAGCAGTTCTTC. It translates to CASSLRWGGANEQFF.